This TCR beta chain was found in a study of CD4+ T cells in melanoma. Overall study results and limits: CD8+ T cell, macrophage and B cell function reportedly correlated with neoantigen-specific CD4+ T cells. Neoantigen-specific CD4+ T cells in melanoma reportedly had diverse differentiation states.

Of note for this clone: As yet, its antigen is unknown.

Produced via immunoSEQ multiplex PCR; TCRdb's table is partial and in-frame only. The sample holds tens of thousands of clones, approximately 70% seen once. Trimming took 6 bases from V and 12 from J, leaving 15 bases between them. The germline V gene has CDR1 MDHEN and CDR2 SYDVKM. The CDR3 length is 13 residues. The chain joins TRBV28 to TRBJ2-6; D is unclear. The sequence was collected from a human donor with melanoma. The specimen sequenced was tumor tissue. Written as DNA, the CDR3 is TGTGCCAGCAGCTCCCTGGACCCATCCGTCCTGACTTTC. It is translated as CASSSLDPSVLTF.